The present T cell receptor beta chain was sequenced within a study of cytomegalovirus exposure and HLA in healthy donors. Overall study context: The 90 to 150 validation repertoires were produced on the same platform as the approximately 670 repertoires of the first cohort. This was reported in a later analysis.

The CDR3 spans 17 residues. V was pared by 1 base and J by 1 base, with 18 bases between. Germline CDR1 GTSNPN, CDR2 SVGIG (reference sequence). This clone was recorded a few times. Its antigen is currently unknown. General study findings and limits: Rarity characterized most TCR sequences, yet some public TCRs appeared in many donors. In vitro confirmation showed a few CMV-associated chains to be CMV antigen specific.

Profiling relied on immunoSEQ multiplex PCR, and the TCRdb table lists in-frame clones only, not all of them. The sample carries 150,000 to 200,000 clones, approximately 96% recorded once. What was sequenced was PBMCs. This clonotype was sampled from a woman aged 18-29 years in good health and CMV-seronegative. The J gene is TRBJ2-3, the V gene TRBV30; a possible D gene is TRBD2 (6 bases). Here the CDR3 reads CAWSALLLAAGTDTQYF. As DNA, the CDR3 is TGTGCCTGGAGTGCCCTGTTACTAGCCGCGGGCACAGATACGCAGTATTTT.